Shown below are 27 T cell receptor beta chains from a single sample sequenced in a study of blood T cell repertoires in COVID-19. Profiled with immunoSEQ multiplex PCR; TCRdb holds only in-frame clones, not every one. The sample lists 180,000 or so clones, roughly 87% seen once, with 1.6% in the top ten. Sequenced: peripheral blood. Source of these receptors: a woman between 50 and 59 years old with acute or convalescent COVID-19.

J is TRBJ2-3 and V is TRBV5-6; 7 bases are a match to TRBD2. The germline CDR1 and CDR2 sequences are SGHDT and YYEEEE. V lost 0 bases and J lost 4; bases outside the gene matches: 5. This CDR3 has 15 residues. CDR3 region: CASSLGAGEADTQYF. As DNA, the CDR3 is TGTGCCAGCAGCTTGGGGGCGGGAGAGGCAGATACGCAGTATTTT.

J is TRBJ2-6 and V is TRBV19; 7 nucleotides align to TRBD2. With 5 bases clipped from V and 4 bases from J, the junction kept 11 bases outside the gene matches. This CDR3 has 17 residues. The germline V gene has CDR1 LNHDA and CDR2 SQIVND (reference sequence). CDR3 amino acids: CASSGSGGSKGANVLTF. CDR3 in DNA: TGTGCCAGTAGTGGATCGGGGGGAAGTAAAGGGGCCAACGTCCTGACTTTC. Drawing the rest from reference TRBV19 and TRBJ2-6, the complete variable domain is DGGITQSPKYLFRKEGQNVTLSCEQNLNHDAMYWYRQDPGQGLRLIYYSQIVNDFQKGDIAEGYSVSREKKESFPLTVTSAQKNPTAFYLCASSGSGGSKGANVLTFGAGSRLTVL.

This clone was seen ten or more times. V usage is TRBV18 and J usage is TRBJ2-2; 9 nucleotides agree with TRBD1. The CDR3 is made up of 16 amino acids. CDR1 is KGHSH and CDR2 is LQKENI in the germline V gene. The V gene end was trimmed by 6 bases and the J gene end by 1 base; junction bases not matched to a gene: 6. CDR3 protein: CASSSDRGGNTGELFF. The CDR3 nucleotides read TGTGCCAGCTCGTCGGACAGGGGAGGGAACACCGGGGAGCTGTTTTTT.

This rearrangement joins TRBV5-4 to TRBJ2-1; TRBD2 agrees at 7 bases. V dropped 4 bases and J dropped 5; count of bases not matched to a gene: 12. The germline gives CDR1 SGHNT, CDR2 YYREEE (reference sequence). The CDR3 consists of 16 residues. In nucleotides, the CDR3 is TGTGCCAGCAGCCCGAGGGAGGGAGGGAGGAACAATGAGCAGTTCTTC. Translating it yields CASSPREGGRNNEQFF.

This clone was seen a single time. The chain is built from TRBV12-5 and TRBJ2-2; TRBD1 is a possible D gene (5 bases). Trimming cost V 1 base and J 3 bases, with 12 bases left between them. The CDR3 runs 16 residues. Germline loops: CDR1 LGHNT, CDR2 FRNRAP. The CDR3 spells CASGLGQGTYTGELFF. CDR3 sequence (DNA): TGTGCTAGTGGTTTGGGGCAGGGAACTTACACCGGGGAGCTGTTTTTT.

A few counts support this clone. The chain has TRBV28 and TRBJ1-2; 7 positions match TRBD1. Germline-derived CDR1 and CDR2 are MDHEN and SYDVKM. V shed 2 bases and J 4 bases; nucleotides not matched to a gene: 7. This CDR3 has 15 residues. The CDR3 reads CASSLGQELAYGYTF. CDR3 DNA sequence: TGTGCCAGCAGTTTAGGACAGGAGTTAGCCTATGGCTACACCTTC.

The rearrangement joins TRBV28 to TRBJ1-2; no reliable D call. Germline assignment: CDR1 MDHEN and CDR2 SYDVKM. The ends were cut back, 5 bases at V and 0 bases at J, with 7 bases in the middle. The CDR3 extends over 13 amino acids. CDR3: CASSAGANYGYTF. The CDR3 DNA is TGTGCCAGCAGTGCAGGCGCTAACTATGGCTACACCTTC.

This clone was found once. The rearrangement links TRBV5-1 to TRBJ1-6, with 7 nucleotides matching TRBD1. The CDR3 extends over 13 amino acids. V lost 3 bases, J lost 15 bases, and 9 bases stayed unmatched. Germline lookup yields CDR1 SGHRS and CDR2 YFSETQ. CDR3 in amino acids: CASSSIVQGSLHF. In DNA form, the CDR3 reads TGCGCCAGCAGCTCCATTGTACAGGGGAGCCTCCACTTT.

V and J are TRBV7-3 and TRBJ2-7; TRBD1 might be the D (5 bases). Germline values: CDR1 SGHTA, CDR2 FQGTGA. Trimming left V 5 bases short and J 4 bases short, with 18 bases between. The CDR3 loop spans 15 amino acids. This chain's CDR3 is CASSPGSGAYYEQYF. The DNA of the CDR3 is TGTGCCAGCAGCCCGGGCTCTGGGGCATATTACGAGCAGTACTTC. Filled out from reference TRBV7-3 and TRBJ2-7, the complete variable domain reads GAGVSQTPSNKVTEKGKYVELRCDPISGHTALYWYRQSLGQGPEFLIYFQGTGAADDSGLPNDRFFAVRPEGSVSTLKIQRTERGDSAVYLCASSPGSGAYYEQYFGPGTRLTVT.

The chain has TRBV30 and TRBJ2-7; 7 nucleotides line up with TRBD1. CDR3 length: 14 residues. Germline V gene sequence: CDR1 GTSNPN, CDR2 SVGIG (reference sequence). J lost 3 bases, V lost 1 base, and 6 bases had no gene match. The CDR3: CAWSGPGQIYEQYF. CDR3 nucleotides: TGTGCCTGGAGTGGGCCGGGACAGATCTACGAGCAGTACTTC.

The gene calls are TRBV5-1 and TRBJ2-5; 13 bases agree with TRBD2. V was clipped by 3 bases and J by 3 bases; unmatched bases: 11. The germline V gene has CDR1 SGHRS and CDR2 YFSETQ. There are 18 residues in the CDR3. The CDR3 sequence is CASSSGTSGVANEETQYF. The CDR3 DNA reads TGCGCCAGCAGCTCGGGGACTAGCGGGGTTGCAAACGAAGAGACCCAGTACTTC.

The count of this clone is one. The chain has TRBV11-2 and TRBJ1-5, with D maybe TRBD1 (5 bases). Deletions cut 1 base from V and 1 base from J, with 11 bases between. CDR1 and CDR2 (germline): SGHAT, FQNNGV. The CDR3 extends over 16 amino acids. CDR3 sequence: CASSLGGVRSNQPQHF. For the CDR3, the DNA is TGTGCCAGCAGCTTAGGGGGGGTCCGGAGCAATCAGCCCCAGCATTTT. Combining the CDR3 with reference TRBV11-2 and TRBJ1-5 gives the whole variable domain EAGVAQSPRYKIIEKRQSVAFWCNPISGHATLYWYQQILGQGPKLLIQFQNNGVVDDSQLPKDRFSAERLKGVDSTLKIQPAKLEDSAVYLCASSLGGVRSNQPQHFGDGTRLSIL.

The V gene is TRBV5-1, the J gene TRBJ2-7, with 7 positions matching TRBD1. Germline CDR1 SGHRS, CDR2 YFSETQ. The CDR3 has 13 residues. The J segment lost 7 bases and the V segment lost 1 base, leaving 5 bases of the junction unmatched. The CDR3 sequence: CASSLHRGTEQYF. As DNA, the CDR3 is TGCGCCAGCAGCTTGCACAGGGGCACGGAGCAGTACTTC.

This chain links TRBV11-3 with TRBJ1-2; 8 nucleotides agree with TRBD1. The CDR3 length is 16 residues. V lost 5 bases to trimming and J lost 5 bases; unmatched junction nucleotides: 13. Germline values: CDR1 SGHNT, CDR2 YENEEA. In nucleotides, the CDR3 is TGTGCCAGCAGCCCCCGGACAGGGCTGAAGGGGTATGGCTACACCTTC. Translated, it gives CASSPRTGLKGYGYTF.

The rearrangement uses TRBV6-5 and TRBJ1-1; 10 bases are shared with TRBD1. Per germline, CDR1 MNHEY and CDR2 SVGAGI. CDR3 size: 14 residues. V lost 7 bases and J lost 3; bases outside the gene matches: 5. The CDR3 region is CASTVGQGDTEAFF. CDR3 DNA: TGTGCCAGCACCGTAGGACAGGGGGACACTGAAGCTTTCTTT.

The V gene is TRBV24-1, the J gene TRBJ2-3; D is possibly TRBD2 (5 bases). Per the germline V gene, CDR1 is KGHDR and CDR2 is SFDVKD. The CDR3 has 12 amino acids. V lost 11 bases, J lost 9 bases, and 17 bases lay in between. DNA of the CDR3: TGTGCCAGCGCAGGCCTCGGCGGGACGCAGTATTTT. Translation: CASAGLGGTQYF.

This clone was found a few times. This chain joins TRBV19 and TRBJ1-1, with 8 bases lining up with TRBD1. CDR3 length equals 14 residues. Per germline, CDR1 LNHDA and CDR2 SQIVND (reference sequence). V was pared by 4 bases and J by 4 bases, with 5 bases of the junction left unmatched. DNA for the CDR3: TGTGCCAGTAGTACGTCAGGGGGCCTCACTGAAGCTTTCTTT. Its protein product is CASSTSGGLTEAFF.

V and J are TRBV7-2 and TRBJ2-1; maybe TRBD1 (6 bases). Germline V gene data show CDR1 as SGHTA and CDR2 as FQGNSA. The V end lost 8 bases, the J end lost 2 bases, and 13 bases lay between the germline ends. The length of the CDR3 is 14 residues. The CDR3 region has the DNA TGTGCCAGCGGATTCAGGGGTGCCTACAATGAGCAGTTCTTC. Translation gives CASGFRGAYNEQFF.

This clone turned up a few times. This sequence joins TRBV2 and TRBJ1-2; 9 nucleotides align to TRBD1. The germline gives CDR1 SNHLY, CDR2 FYNNEI. CDR3 size: 17 residues. The junction had 13 bases not matched to a gene; V was cut back by 5 bases and J by 3 bases. CDR3 loop: CASSSGQGSRRHYGYTF. CDR3 DNA sequence: TGTGCCAGCAGTTCCGGACAGGGGAGTCGGAGGCACTATGGCTACACCTTC.

The chain links TRBV7-2 to TRBJ2-7; 9 bases match TRBD1. Unmatched junction bases numbered 6, after V lost 5 bases and J lost 1 base. CDR1 is SGHTA, CDR2 FQGNSA, per germline. CDR3 size: 15 residues. The CDR3 nucleotides are TGTGCCAGCAGCGTCGACAGGGGGAGGTCCTACGAGCAGTACTTC. This codes for CASSVDRGRSYEQYF.

This clone was seen just once. This chain links TRBV6-5 with TRBJ2-1, with TRBD2 matching 7 bases. Germline CDR1 and CDR2: MNHEY and SVGAGI. Trimming at V came to 3 bases and at J to 3 bases, leaving 2 bases not matched to a gene. CDR3 size: 14 residues. The CDR3: CASSYWGGYNEQFF. The CDR3 DNA is TGTGCCAGCAGTTATTGGGGGGGCTACAATGAGCAGTTCTTC.

Notes on this clone: A much bigger clone sits one base away, suggesting this may be a read error. The gene calls are TRBV5-5 and TRBJ2-7; the match to TRBD1 covers 7 bases. This CDR3 comprises 14 residues. Germline CDR1 is SGHKS and CDR2 is YYEKEE (reference sequence). V lost 3 bases to trimming and J lost 0 bases; unmatched junction nucleotides: 3. The CDR3 coding sequence is TGTGCCAGCAGCTCGACAGGGAGCTCCTACGAGCAGTACTTC. Protein product: CASSSTGSSYEQYF. Complete variable domain (other parts from reference TRBV5-5 and TRBJ2-7): DAGVTQSPTHLIKTRGQQVTLRCSPISGHKSVSWYQQVLGQGPQFIFQYYEKEERGRGNFPDRFSARQFPNYSSELNVNALLLGDSALYLCASSSTGSSYEQYFGPGTRLTVT.

The chain combines TRBV5-6 with TRBJ2-5, with D perhaps TRBD1 (5 bases). CDR3 size: 11 residues. Germline CDR1 SGHDT, CDR2 YYEEEE. V lost 4 bases to trimming and J lost 9 bases, with 10 bases between them. The CDR3 region has the DNA TGTGCCAGCAGCGGAAGACAGTCCCAGTACTTC. Its protein product is CASSGRQSQYF.

There are a few counts of this clone. V and J are TRBV5-1 and TRBJ2-2, with D perhaps TRBD1 (6 bases). From germline, CDR1 is SGHRS and CDR2 YFSETQ. The CDR3 loop spans 13 amino acids. V lost 5 bases, J lost 2 bases, and 7 bases lay in between. As DNA, the CDR3 is TGCGCCAGCAGGACAGGAAACACCGGGGAGCTGTTTTTT. Translation: CASRTGNTGELFF.

This sequence joins TRBV7-8 and TRBJ2-7, with 7 bases aligning to TRBD1. J was trimmed by 6 bases and V by 5 bases; bases with no gene match: 4. Per germline, CDR1 SGHVS and CDR2 FQNEAQ. The CDR3 contains 12 residues. The CDR3 spells CASSPYRGEQYF. In DNA form, the CDR3 reads TGTGCCAGCAGCCCTTACAGGGGCGAGCAGTACTTC.

This clone turned up a few times. This rearrangement joins TRBV6-5 to TRBJ1-2; 10 nucleotides agree with TRBD1. Germline CDR1 and CDR2: MNHEY and SVGAGI. V lost 4 bases and J lost 8; bases outside the gene matches: 4. The CDR3 sequence is 13 residues long. In DNA form, the CDR3 reads TGTGCCAGCAGTTCCGGGACAGGGGAAGGCTACACCTTC. It specifies CASSSGTGEGYTF.

The rearrangement links TRBV3-1 (or the pseudogene TRBV3-2) to TRBJ2-5, with 11 positions matching TRBD2. Per germline, CDR1 LGHDT and CDR2 YNNKEL (reference sequence). Trimming took 0 bases from V and 5 from J; bases not matched to a gene: 2. The CDR3 totals 15 residues. Here the CDR3 reads CASSQDSGRVETQYF. The DNA for the CDR3 is TGTGCCAGCAGCCAAGATAGCGGGAGGGTGGAGACCCAGTACTTC.